This TCR beta chain was retrieved from a study of spatial heterogeneity in lung cancer. Findings and limits, study-wide: At resection, ubiquitous expanded tumor TCRs appeared in blood more than at follow-up.

In germline, CDR1 is SEHNR, CDR2 FQNEAQ (reference sequence). The ends were cut back, 3 bases at V and 2 bases at J, with 12 bases in the middle. The CDR3 runs 15 residues. In the library, each TCR cDNA molecule bore its own unique molecular identifier. TCRdb reanalysed the 5' RACE reads using MiXCR and keeps one entry per CDR3 protein. Of tens of thousands of distinct CDR3 sequences in the sample, approximately 12% were seen once. The time point: sample taken at primary tumor resection. Tumor, nontumor lung or frozen PBMC supplied whole RNA, sequenced without sorting. The donors were some 70 patients with non-small cell lung cancer that was early-stage and untreated. Remarks on this clonotype: No antigen is known for it.

Here the sequenced sample was PBMCs, taken at surgery. This chain joins TRBV7-9 and TRBJ2-3; the D is unclear. This receptor was identified in a male donor with early-stage non-small cell lung cancer. The chain's CDR3 is CASSFWCSYTDTQYF. In nucleotides, the CDR3 is TGTGCCAGCAGCTTTTGGTGTAGTTACACAGATACGCAGTATTTT.